This TCR beta chain came from a study of shared clonotypes between healthy human individuals (dated by TCRdb to about 2020). About the investigation overall: The cohort comprised a couple of women and three men aged 18 to 49 years. For each donor, CD4 naive and CD4 memory were each run on three plates, CD8 naive on two plates, and CD8 memory on one plate. To estimate repertoire size and how much clonotypes are shared between individuals, the study performed deep sequencing of blood TCR repertoires from a handful of healthy adults. Libraries were prepared and TCR repertoires were sequenced by different laboratories using diverse techniques, in order to increase sequencing depth and limit assay-specific biases. Leukapheresis yielded between about 0.85 and 10 billion PBMCs per donor. Results the study describes overall, beyond this receptor: Incomplete sequencing was indicated by rarefaction of sorted-subset datasets, despite the large sequencing depth. Based on pairwise subsampling, the degree of clonotype sharing among donors was expected to be affected by sequencing depth. Sampling was limited to blood, and TCR repertoires in tissue likely differ from TCR repertoires in blood. Across four donors, around 5% of naive CD4, approximately 3.5% of naive CD8, about 2% of memory CD4, and over 0.35% of memory CD8 clonotypes were shared. The small number of donors limited the genetic and exposure-history diversity represented. Compared with non-shared clonotypes, clonotypes shared by all four sorted-subset donors had higher generation probabilities. Estimated clonotype richness was generally larger for naive than for memory subsets.

CD8 naive samples were obtained by positive selection for CCR7 among CD45RO-negative cells, yielding a CD45RA+CCR7+ population from which TemRA cells were excluded. The donors were healthy, HIV-negative adults who had no recently reported acute infections or vaccinations. Every donor was a Caucasian adult residing in Nashville, Tennessee, USA. After blood collection by leukapheresis, PBMCs were isolated using Ficoll-Histopaque density gradient centrifugation and then cryopreserved in the vapor phase of liquid nitrogen. Purity and quantity of every magnetically sorted T cell population were checked by analytical flow cytometry. Each sorted fraction had its genomic DNA isolated and then quantified by UV absorbance on a Nanodrop 2000c. CDR1 and CDR2 are drawn from the germline V gene (reference sequence): SEHNR, FQNEAQ. Cut back by 3 bases and 3 bases, the V and J ends lie 4 bases apart. CDR3 length: 12 amino acids, cysteine to phenylalanine. CDR3 DNA only is kept here, 36 bases in frame from base 1.

A word on this clone: Its antigen specificity is not known. No quality values exist for individual bases; no much larger clone is one base distant. Other DNA sequences in the same sample also yield this CDR3.

Using the deep immunoSEQ assay, multiplex PCR amplified TCR CDR3 regions from genomic DNA. Extracted genomic DNA from each cell subset was distributed evenly across all wells of several immunoSEQ 96-well plates, and each plate was treated as a replicate. Each replicate PCR for sorted subsets received about 210 ng genomic DNA, equal to roughly 33,000 T cell genomes. The purified libraries were quantified using a Qubit 3.0 fluorometer, sized with a Bioanalyzer 2100, and then quantified again using the KAPA Library Quantification kit. Every immunoSEQ 96-well plate was sequenced on a dedicated single-read 150-cycle Illumina NextSeq 550 flow cell. Concerning the study's data processing: Because the immunoSEQ output held only junctional sequences and lacked quality scores, the filtering could not match the filtering applied to full-length reads. Sequences were annotated with PyIR, a Python wrapper for IgBLAST v1.9, and V/J genes and CDR3 were assigned using IMGT germline references. Reads with weak V/J assignments (E-value above 1e-6), missing CDR3, stop codons, out-of-frame junctions, or ambiguous translated residues were removed. V3J clonotypes were defined by identical inferred V gene, J gene, and CDR3 amino acid sequence. To compute the percentage overlap between repertoires, the number of shared unique clonotypes was divided by the size of the smaller repertoire. RTK rarefaction, the Chao1 estimator, and Recon v2.1 estimates of unobserved clonotypes were used to assess repertoire richness. Generation probabilities for all TCRbeta clonotypes obtained by the gDNA method from a few donors were computed using OLGA. TCRdb stores this immuneACCESS table with in-frame sequences only. Part of the clones is absent; in the studies checked, under half of the shortfall reflects unresolved V genes, and no reason is known for the rest. D and trimming come from the DNA, and the V and J calls and clone size come from that table. The sample data list 550,000 to 600,000 clones, and 95% to 98% of these were observed just once. 0.3% of the sample goes to the ten largest clones.

Sequencing was carried out using naive CD8+ T cells sorted from blood. The cell subset or site label, as the study defines it: CD45RA+CCR7+. The origin of this receptor is a man aged 30-40 years in good health. Here the chain combines TRBV7-9 and TRBJ2-3, with the identity of the D gene unclear. The CDR3 reads CASSFGTDTQYF. The DNA sequence is TGTGCCAGCAGCTTCGGTACAGATACGCAGTATTTT. Beyond the CDR3, the reference TRBV7-9 and TRBJ2-3 genes provide the residues; the full variable domain reads: DTGVSQNPRHKITKRGQNVTFRCDPISEHNRLYWYRQTLGQGPEFLTYFQNEAQLEKSRLLSDRFSAERPKGSFSTLEIQRTEQGDSAMYLCASSFGTDTQYFGPGTRLTVL.